The clone carrying this T cell receptor beta chain was counted a few times. Antigen specificity is unknown. This beta chain appears as a stray read in a library generated for alpha chains; its size is not informative. V was shortened by 5 bases and J by 3 bases, with 13 bases between the two germline ends. This CDR3 has 13 residues. Germline-derived CDR1 and CDR2 are DFQATT and SNEGSKA (reference sequence). One entry per CDR3 protein, called by TCRdb with MiXCR from the 5' RACE reads. In the table there are about 18,000 distinct CDR3 sequences, 8.5% to 10% of which are singletons. The time point here: sample taken at primary tumor resection. This specimen belongs to a study of spatial heterogeneity in lung cancer. Overall study results and limits: Tracking of tumor mutation counts was seen in expanded intratumoral alpha and beta TCR counts.

The material was lung tumor tissue, obtained at surgery. The rearrangement joins TRBV20-1 to TRBJ1-2; D uncertain. This receptor was identified in a female donor with early-stage non-small cell lung cancer. The CDR3 protein is CSAAPVLYYGYTF. In nucleotides, the CDR3 is TGCAGTGCTGCCCCGGTCCTGTACTATGGCTACACCTTC.